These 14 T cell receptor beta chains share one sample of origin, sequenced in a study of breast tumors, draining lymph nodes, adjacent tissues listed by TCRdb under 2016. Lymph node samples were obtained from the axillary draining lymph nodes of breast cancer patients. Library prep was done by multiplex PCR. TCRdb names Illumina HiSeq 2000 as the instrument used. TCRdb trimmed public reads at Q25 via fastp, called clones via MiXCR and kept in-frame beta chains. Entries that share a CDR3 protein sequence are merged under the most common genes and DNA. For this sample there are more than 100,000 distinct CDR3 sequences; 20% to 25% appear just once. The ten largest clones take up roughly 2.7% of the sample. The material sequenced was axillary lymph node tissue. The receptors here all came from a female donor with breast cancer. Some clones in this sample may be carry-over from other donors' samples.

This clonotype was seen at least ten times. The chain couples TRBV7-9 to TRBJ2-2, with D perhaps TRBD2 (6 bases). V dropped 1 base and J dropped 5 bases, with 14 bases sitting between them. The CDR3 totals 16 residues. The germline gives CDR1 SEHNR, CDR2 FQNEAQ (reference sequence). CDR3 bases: TGTGCCAGCAGCTTAGATCGCGGGATGGTTACCGGGGAGCTGTTTTTT. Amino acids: CASSLDRGMVTGELFF.

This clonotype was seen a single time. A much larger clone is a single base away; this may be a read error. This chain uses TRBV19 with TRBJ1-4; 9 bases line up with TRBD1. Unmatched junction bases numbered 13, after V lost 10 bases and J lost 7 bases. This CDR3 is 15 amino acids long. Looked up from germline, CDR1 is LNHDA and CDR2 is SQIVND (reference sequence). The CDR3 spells CANNQPGQGIEKLFF. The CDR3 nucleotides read TGTGCCAATAACCAGCCGGGACAGGGAATTGAAAAACTGTTTTTT.

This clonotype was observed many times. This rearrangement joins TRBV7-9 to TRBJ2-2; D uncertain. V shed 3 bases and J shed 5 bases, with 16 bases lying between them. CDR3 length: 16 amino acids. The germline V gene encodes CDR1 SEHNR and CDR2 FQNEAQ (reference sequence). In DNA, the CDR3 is TGTGCCAGCAGCTTTCCCGGGTCGCGAGGAACCGGGGAGCTGTTTTTT. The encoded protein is CASSFPGSRGTGELFF.

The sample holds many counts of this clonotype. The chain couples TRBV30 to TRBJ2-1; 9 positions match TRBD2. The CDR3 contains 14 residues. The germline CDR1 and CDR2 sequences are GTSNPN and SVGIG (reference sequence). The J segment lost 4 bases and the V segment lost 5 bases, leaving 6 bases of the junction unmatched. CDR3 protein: CAWGAGGSYNEQFF. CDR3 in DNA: TGTGCCTGGGGAGCGGGAGGTTCGTACAATGAGCAGTTCTTC.

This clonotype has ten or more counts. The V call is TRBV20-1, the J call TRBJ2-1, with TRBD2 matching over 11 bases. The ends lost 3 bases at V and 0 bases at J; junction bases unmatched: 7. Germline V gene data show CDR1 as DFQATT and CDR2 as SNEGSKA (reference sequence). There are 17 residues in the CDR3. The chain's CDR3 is CSARALAGASSYNEQFF. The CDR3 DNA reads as TGCAGTGCTAGGGCACTAGCGGGAGCCTCCTCCTACAATGAGCAGTTCTTC.

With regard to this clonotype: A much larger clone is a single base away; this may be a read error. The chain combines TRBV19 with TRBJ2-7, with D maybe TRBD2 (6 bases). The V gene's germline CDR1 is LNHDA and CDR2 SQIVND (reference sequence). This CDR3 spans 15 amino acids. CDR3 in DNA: TGTGCCAGTAAGGAGTCGGCGGGATCCTTCTACGGGCAGTACTTC. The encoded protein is CASKESAGSFYGQYF. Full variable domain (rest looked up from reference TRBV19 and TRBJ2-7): DGGITQSPKYLFRKEGQNVTLSCEQNLNHDAMYWYRQDPGQGLRLIYYSQIVNDFQKGDIAEGYSVSREKKESFPLTVTSAQKNPTAFYLCASKESAGSFYGQYFGPGTRLTVT.

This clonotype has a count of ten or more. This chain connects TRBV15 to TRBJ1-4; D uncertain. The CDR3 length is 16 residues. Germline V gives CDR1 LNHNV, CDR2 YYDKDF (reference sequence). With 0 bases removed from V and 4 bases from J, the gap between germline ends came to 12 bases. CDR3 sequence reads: CATSRDLDAGNEKLFF. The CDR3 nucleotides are TGTGCCACCAGCAGAGATCTCGATGCGGGTAATGAAAAACTGTTTTTT.

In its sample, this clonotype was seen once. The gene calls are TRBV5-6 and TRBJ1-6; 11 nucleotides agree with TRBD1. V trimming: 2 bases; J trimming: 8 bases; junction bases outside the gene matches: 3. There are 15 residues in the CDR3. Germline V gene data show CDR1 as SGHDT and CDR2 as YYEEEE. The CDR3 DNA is TGTGCCAGCAGCTTTGGGGACAGGGGGTATTCACCCCTCCACTTT. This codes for CASSFGDRGYSPLHF.

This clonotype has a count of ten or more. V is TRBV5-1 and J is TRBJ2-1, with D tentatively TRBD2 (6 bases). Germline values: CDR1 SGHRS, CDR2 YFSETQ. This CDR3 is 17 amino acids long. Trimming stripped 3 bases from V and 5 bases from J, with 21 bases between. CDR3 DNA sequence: TGCGCCAGCAGCTCCGCCCCCCGGGGGAGAGGCGACAATGAGCAGTTCTTC. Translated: CASSSAPRGRGDNEQFF.

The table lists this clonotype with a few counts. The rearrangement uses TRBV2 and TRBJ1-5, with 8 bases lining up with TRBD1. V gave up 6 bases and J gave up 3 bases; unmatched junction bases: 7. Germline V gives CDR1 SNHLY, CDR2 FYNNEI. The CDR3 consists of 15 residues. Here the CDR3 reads CASRGTGGNNQPQHF. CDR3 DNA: TGTGCCAGCAGGGGAACAGGGGGTAACAATCAGCCCCAGCATTTT.

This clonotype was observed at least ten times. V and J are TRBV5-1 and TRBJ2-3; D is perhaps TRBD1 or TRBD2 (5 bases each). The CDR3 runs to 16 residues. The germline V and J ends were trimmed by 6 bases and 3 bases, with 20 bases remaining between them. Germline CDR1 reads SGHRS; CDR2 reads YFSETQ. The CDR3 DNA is TGCGCCAGCACTACCGGGACGGCATACCGGACAGATACGCAGTATTTT. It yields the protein CASTTGTAYRTDTQYF.

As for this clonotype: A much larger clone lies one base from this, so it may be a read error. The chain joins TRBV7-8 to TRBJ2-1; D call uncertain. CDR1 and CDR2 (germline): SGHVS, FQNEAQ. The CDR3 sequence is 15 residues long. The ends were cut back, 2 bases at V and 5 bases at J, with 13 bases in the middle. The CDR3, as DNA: TGTGCCAGCAGCTTAAGATCAGGAGACCACAATGAGCAGTTCTTC. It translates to CASSLRSGDHNEQFF. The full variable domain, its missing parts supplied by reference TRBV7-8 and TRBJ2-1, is GAGVSQSPRYKVAKRGQDVALRCDPISGHVSLFWYQQALGQGPEFLTYFQNEAQLDKSGLPSDRFFAERPEGSVSTLKIQRTQQEDSAVYLCASSLRSGDHNEQFFGPGTRLTVL.

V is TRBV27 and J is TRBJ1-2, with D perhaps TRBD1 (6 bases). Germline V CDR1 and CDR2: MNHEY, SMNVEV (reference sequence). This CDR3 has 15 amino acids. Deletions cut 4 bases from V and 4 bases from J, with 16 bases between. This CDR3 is CASSYTGKPLYGYTF. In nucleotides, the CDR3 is TGTGCCAGCAGTTACACAGGGAAACCCCTCTATGGCTACACCTTC.

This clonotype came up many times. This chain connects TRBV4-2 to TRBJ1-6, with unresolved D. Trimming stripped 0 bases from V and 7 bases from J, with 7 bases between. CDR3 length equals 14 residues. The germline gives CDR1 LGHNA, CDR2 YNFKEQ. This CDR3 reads CASSQDSPNSPLHF. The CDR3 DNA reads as TGTGCCAGCAGCCAAGACTCCCCGAATTCACCCCTCCACTTT.